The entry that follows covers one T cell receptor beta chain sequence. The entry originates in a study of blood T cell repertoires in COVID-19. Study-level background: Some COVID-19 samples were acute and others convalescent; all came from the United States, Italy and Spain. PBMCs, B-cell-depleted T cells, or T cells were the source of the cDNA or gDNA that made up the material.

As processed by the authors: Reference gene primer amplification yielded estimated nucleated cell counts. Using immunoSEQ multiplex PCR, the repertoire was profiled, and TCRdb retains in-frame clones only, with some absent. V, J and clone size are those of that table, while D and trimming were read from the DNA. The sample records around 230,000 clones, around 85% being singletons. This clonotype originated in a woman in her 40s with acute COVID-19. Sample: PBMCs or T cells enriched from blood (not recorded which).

CDR3 sequence: CASSQGIAGAYEQYF. The CDR3 coding sequence is TGTGCCAGCAGCCAAGGAATTGCAGGGGCCTACGAGCAGTACTTC. The chain couples TRBV3-1 (or the pseudogene TRBV3-2) to TRBJ2-7, with TRBD1 as a possible D gene (6 bases). The CDR3 consists of 15 residues. Germline assignment: CDR1 LGHDT and CDR2 YNNKEL (reference sequence). The V gene lost 1 base and the J gene lost 2 bases, with 12 bases spanning the gap.